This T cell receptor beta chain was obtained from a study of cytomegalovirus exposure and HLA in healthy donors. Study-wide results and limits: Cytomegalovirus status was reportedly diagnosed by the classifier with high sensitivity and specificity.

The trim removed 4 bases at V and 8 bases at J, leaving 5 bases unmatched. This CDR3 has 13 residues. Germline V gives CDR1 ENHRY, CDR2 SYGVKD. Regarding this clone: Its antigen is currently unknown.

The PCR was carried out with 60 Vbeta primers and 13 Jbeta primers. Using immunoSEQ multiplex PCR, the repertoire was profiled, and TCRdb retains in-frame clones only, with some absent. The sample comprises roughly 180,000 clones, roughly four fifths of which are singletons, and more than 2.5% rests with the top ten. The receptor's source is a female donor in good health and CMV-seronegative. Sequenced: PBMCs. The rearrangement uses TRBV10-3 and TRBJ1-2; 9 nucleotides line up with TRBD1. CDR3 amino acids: CAISGTGAEGYTF. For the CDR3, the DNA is TGTGCCATCAGTGGGACAGGGGCGGAGGGCTACACCTTC.